This T cell receptor (beta chain) originates from a study of shared clonotypes between healthy human individuals. Study as a whole: Per donor, CD8 memory used one plate, CD8 naive used two, CD4 memory used three and CD4 naive used three.

The CDR3 spans 14 residues. The germline V gene has CDR1 LNHDA and CDR2 SQIVND (reference sequence). Trimming took 9 bases from V and 4 from J; bases not matched to a gene: 7. Study-wide results and caveats: Estimated richness values were generally larger in naive subsets than in memory subsets. In a handful of donors, about 5% of naive CD4 clonotypes appeared in common.

Deep level was the assay's run setting. Libraries were prepared by immunoSEQ multiplex PCR; TCRdb keeps only in-frame clonotypes and omits some of them. The sample contains millions of clones, around 90% of which appear only once. Comment on this clone: Its antigen is currently unknown.

This clonotype originated in a man aged 18 to 29 in good health. Sequenced: naive CD4+ T cells sorted from blood. This sample's subset: CD45RA+ positively selected. The chain combines TRBV19 with TRBJ1-1; 11 nucleotides line up with TRBD1. The CDR3 nucleotides are TGTGCCAGCAGAAGCGGGACAGGGGGCACTGAAGCTTTCTTT. Translating it yields CASRSGTGGTEAFF.